This TCR beta chain was sequenced for a study of regulatory T cells in long-lasting Graves disease. Study in general: Those Graves' patients who were newly diagnosed had been on antithyroid drugs under 3 months.

The time point was: newly diagnosed GD, antithyroid drugs for less than 3 months. PBMC-derived RNA was used for the TCR library. Blood from the periphery, nine milliliters in all, was drawn into EDTA tubes. Study-level findings and limits: Segments TRBV28, TRBJ1-2 and TRBJ2-5 showed preferential usage in persistent disease. In persistent patients, shared public clonotypes (roughly 2,800) outnumbered those in new patients (about 1,000).

Building the TCR beta libraries relied on iRepertoire HTBI primers, and CDR3 regions underwent Arm-PCR. TCRdb re-analysed the multiplex PCR reads in MiXCR, keeping a single row per CDR3 protein. The sample has a few hundred thousand distinct CDR3 sequences, around 20% seen once. V lost 0 bases and J lost 2, with 14 bases in between. The CDR3 is 15 residues long. Germline V gene sequence: CDR1 DFQATT, CDR2 SNEGSKA (reference sequence). This clonotype was detected ten times or more. Its antigen is still unknown. The chain joins TRBV20-1 to TRBJ2-7; tentatively, D is TRBD2 (5 bases). Source: peripheral blood mononuclear cells (PBMCs), taken at new diagnosis, from a patient treated with antithyroid drugs. The sequence derives from a female donor with Graves disease. The CDR3 here is CSARDVGGSTYEQYF. CDR3 nucleotides: TGCAGTGCTAGAGATGTAGGCGGGTCTACCTACGAGCAGTACTTC.